These 7 T cell receptor beta chains originate from one sample sequenced in a study of chemoradiotherapy in HPV16-positive cancers. Sequencing used immunoSEQ multiplex PCR; TCRdb keeps in-frame clones, though not all of them. The sample shows 50,000 to 55,000 clones, 90% of them seen only once. The sample was blood, taken from a patient who underwent chemoradiotherapy. The receptors were gathered from a human donor with HPV-associated anogenital cancer.

The chain has TRBV7-8 and TRBJ2-5; 8 bases map to TRBD1. V was clipped by 1 base and J by 4 bases; unmatched bases: 8. CDR1 and CDR2 from the germline V gene are SGHVS and FQNEAQ. The CDR3 covers 16 residues. In DNA form, the CDR3 reads TGTGCCAGCAGCTTAGATCGCCAGGGGGCAGGAGAGACCCAGTACTTC. Translated: CASSLDRQGAGETQYF. Variable domain in full (rest from reference TRBV7-8 and TRBJ2-5): GAGVSQSPRYKVAKRGQDVALRCDPISGHVSLFWYQQALGQGPEFLTYFQNEAQLDKSGLPSDRFFAERPEGSVSTLKIQRTQQEDSAVYLCASSLDRQGAGETQYFGPGTRLLVL.

V usage is TRBV28 and J usage is TRBJ2-7; the D gene is possibly TRBD2 (6 bases). This CDR3 spans 15 amino acids. Trimming left V 6 bases short and J 1 base short, with 16 bases between. CDR1 and CDR2 (germline): MDHEN, SYDVKM. The CDR3 here is CASSPWGSGSYEQYF. CDR3 in DNA: TGTGCCAGCAGCCCCTGGGGTAGCGGTTCCTACGAGCAGTACTTC.

The chain joins TRBV2 to TRBJ2-3, with 8 bases matching TRBD1. CDR1 and CDR2 from the germline V gene are SNHLY and FYNNEI. Germline trimming cut 5 bases from V and 3 bases from J; bases unmatched to any gene: 4. The CDR3 loop spans 14 amino acids. The CDR3 here is CASSWTGKTDTQYF. The CDR3 DNA sequence: TGTGCCAGCAGTTGGACAGGGAAAACAGATACGCAGTATTTT.

The rearrangement links TRBV7-2 to TRBJ2-7; D is uncertain. The CDR3 extends over 12 amino acids. V lost 1 base and J lost 3, with 4 bases in between. From germline, CDR1 is SGHTA and CDR2 FQGNSA. CDR3 sequence: CASSLVDYEQYF. The CDR3 bases are TGTGCCAGCAGCTTAGTAGACTACGAGCAGTACTTC.

This clone has a single count. The chain recombines TRBV27 with TRBJ1-3; D gene uncertain. The CDR3 consists of 13 residues. CDR1 and CDR2 (germline): MNHEY, SMNVEV (reference sequence). V lost 6 bases, J lost 3 bases, and 9 bases lay in between. The CDR3 sequence: CASRRSSGNTIYF. CDR3 DNA: TGTGCCAGCAGGAGGAGTAGTGGAAACACCATATATTTT.

A few counts support this clone. This rearrangement joins TRBV15 to TRBJ1-5; D call uncertain. Germline V CDR1 and CDR2: LNHNV, YYDKDF (reference sequence). V gave up 6 bases and J gave up 0 bases, with 6 bases separating them. This CDR3 has 13 residues. For the CDR3, the DNA is TGTGCCACCAGTACCCTTAGCAATCAGCCCCAGCATTTT. Its translation: CATSTLSNQPQHF.

Points on this clone: Distinct nucleotide sequences in the sample also encode this CDR3. This chain connects TRBV11-3 to TRBJ2-5, with a tentative D call TRBD2 (6 bases). Germline-derived CDR1 and CDR2 are SGHNT and YENEEA. Between the trimmed V and J ends, which lost 3 bases and 5 bases, there was a span of 7 bases. This CDR3 is built from 12 residues. CDR3 bases: TGTGCCAGCAGCTTGGGGAGGGAGACCCAGTACTTC. It encodes CASSLGRETQYF.